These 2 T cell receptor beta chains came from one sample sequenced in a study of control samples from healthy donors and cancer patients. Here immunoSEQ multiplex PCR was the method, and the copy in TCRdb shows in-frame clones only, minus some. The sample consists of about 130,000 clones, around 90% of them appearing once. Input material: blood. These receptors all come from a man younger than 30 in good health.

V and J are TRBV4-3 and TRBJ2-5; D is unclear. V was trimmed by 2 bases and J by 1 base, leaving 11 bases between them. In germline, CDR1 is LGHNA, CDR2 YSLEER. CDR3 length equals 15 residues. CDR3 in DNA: TGCGCCAGCAGCCAATCGGCGGCCCCCCAAGAGACCCAGTACTTC. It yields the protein CASSQSAAPQETQYF.

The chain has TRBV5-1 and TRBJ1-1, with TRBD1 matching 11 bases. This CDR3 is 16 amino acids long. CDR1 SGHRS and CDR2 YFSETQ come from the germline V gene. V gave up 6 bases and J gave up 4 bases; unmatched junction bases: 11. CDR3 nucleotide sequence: TGCGCCAGCACCGTCGCGGGACAGGGGGTAAGCACTGAAGCTTTCTTT. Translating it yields CASTVAGQGVSTEAFF. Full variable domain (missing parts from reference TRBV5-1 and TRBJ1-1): KAGVTQTPRYLIKTRGQQVTLSCSPISGHRSVSWYQQTPGQGLQFLFEYFSETQRNKGNFPGRFSGRQFSNSRSEMNVSTLELGDSALYLCASTVAGQGVSTEAFFGQGTRLTVV.